One sample yielded the 25 T cell receptor beta chains listed below, sequenced in a study of early T cells in non-severe SARS-CoV-2 infection. One entry per CDR3 protein results from TCRdb running MiXCR on the 5' RACE reads. The data contain 70,000 or so distinct CDR3 sequences, approximately 12% of them singletons. Material: whole blood. These receptor sequences come from an adult who was a healthcare worker with PCR-confirmed SARS-CoV-2 infection or an uninfected control (not recorded which).

The chain recombines TRBV29-1 with TRBJ2-7; 7 nucleotides match TRBD2. V was pared by 7 bases and J by 5 bases, with 2 bases of the junction left unmatched. The CDR3 extends over 10 amino acids. Per the germline V gene, CDR1 is SQVTM and CDR2 is ANQGSEA. Written as DNA, the CDR3 is TGCAGCGCGGGGGGTAACGAGCAGTACTTC. Translating gives CSAGGNEQYF.

Ten or more counts support this clonotype. V is TRBV5-1 and J is TRBJ1-1; possible D gene TRBD1, 6 bases. CDR1 and CDR2 from the germline V gene are SGHRS and YFSETQ. The CDR3 sequence is 18 residues long. Trimming pared 0 bases from V and 0 bases from J, leaving 18 bases between. This chain's CDR3 is CASSLERHATGMNTEAFF. The CDR3 DNA sequence: TGCGCCAGCAGCTTGGAACGCCATGCTACAGGGATGAACACTGAAGCTTTCTTT. The full variable domain, its missing parts supplied by reference TRBV5-1 and TRBJ1-1, is KAGVTQTPRYLIKTRGQQVTLSCSPISGHRSVSWYQQTPGQGLQFLFEYFSETQRNKGNFPGRFSGRQFSNSRSEMNVSTLELGDSALYLCASSLERHATGMNTEAFFGQGTRLTVV.

The chain employs TRBV29-1 and TRBJ2-7; 7 nucleotides line up with TRBD1. Germline values: CDR1 SQVTM, CDR2 ANQGSEA. Losses at the gene ends were 5 bases for V and 2 bases for J; bases not matched to a gene: 3. The CDR3 sequence is 12 residues long. The CDR3 DNA is TGCAGCGTTCGGGACAGCACCTACGAGCAGTACTTC. Translation: CSVRDSTYEQYF.

J is TRBJ1-1 and V is TRBV28; D ambiguous. V was shortened by 4 bases and J by 5 bases, with 5 bases between the two germline ends. This CDR3 has 11 amino acids. Germline V gives CDR1 MDHEN, CDR2 SYDVKM. The CDR3 loop reads CASSCRTEAFF. The CDR3 DNA is TGTGCCAGCAGTTGTAGAACTGAAGCTTTCTTT.

This clonotype appeared a few times. The V and J genes are TRBV29-1 and TRBJ1-2, with D unresolved. Trimming pared 3 bases from V and 8 bases from J, leaving 10 bases between. The CDR3 is 11 amino acids. Germline assignment: CDR1 SQVTM and CDR2 ANQGSEA. DNA of the CDR3: TGCAGCGTTGACGGCGGGTACGGCTACACCTTC. It translates to CSVDGGYGYTF.

CDR3: CSAKDSYNQPQHF. The CDR3 nucleotides read TGCAGTGCTAAGGACAGCTACAATCAGCCCCAGCATTTT. This rearrangement joins TRBV20-1 to TRBJ1-5, with D possibly being TRBD1 (6 bases). The CDR3 spans 13 residues. Germline CDR1 is DFQATT and CDR2 is SNEGSKA (reference sequence). V was clipped by 4 bases and J by 3 bases, with 10 bases between them.

This clonotype was seen many times. This chain joins TRBV9 and TRBJ2-1; D not certain. The germline V and J ends were trimmed by 2 bases and 10 bases, with 13 bases remaining between them. This CDR3 has 13 amino acids. Germline V gives CDR1 SGDLS, CDR2 YYNGEE. The CDR3 nucleotides are TGTGCCAGCAGCGTCATCAACTGGGGAGAGCAGTTCTTC. It is translated as CASSVINWGEQFF.

This clonotype has a count of ten or more. The rearrangement uses TRBV5-4 and TRBJ2-7; 8 bases match TRBD1. This CDR3 region has 13 residues. Germline V CDR1 and CDR2: SGHNT, YYREEE (reference sequence). V lost 4 bases, J lost 5 bases, and 5 bases stayed unmatched. This CDR3 is CASSNDRGHEQYF. The CDR3 DNA follows: TGTGCCAGCAGCAACGACAGGGGCCACGAGCAGTACTTC.

This chain links TRBV29-1 with TRBJ2-7; 7 bases are a match to TRBD2. The CDR3 has 13 residues. The germline V gene has CDR1 SQVTM and CDR2 ANQGSEA. After removal of 1 base from V and 5 bases from J, the junction contained 5 bases not matched to a gene. The CDR3 loop is CSVEVTSEDEQYF. CDR3 coding DNA: TGCAGCGTTGAAGTAACTAGCGAAGACGAGCAGTACTTC.

V gene TRBV2 combines with J gene TRBJ2-7; 8 bases are shared with TRBD2. V lost 3 bases, J lost 2 bases, and 6 bases stayed unmatched. The length of the CDR3 is 15 residues. CDR1 is SNHLY, CDR2 FYNNEI, per germline. CDR3 sequence reads: CASSDRSGGTYEQYF. The CDR3 DNA follows: TGTGCCAGCAGTGATCGCAGCGGGGGTACCTACGAGCAGTACTTC.

This clonotype occurred many times. The V call is TRBV20-1, the J call TRBJ1-3; D remains ambiguous. With 0 bases removed from V and 0 bases from J, the gap between germline ends came to 9 bases. This CDR3 has 15 amino acids. CDR1 is DFQATT and CDR2 is SNEGSKA in the germline V gene (reference sequence). This CDR3 is CSARETGHSGNTIYF. DNA of the CDR3: TGCAGTGCTAGAGAAACCGGGCACTCTGGAAACACCATATATTTT.

Many counts were recorded for this clonotype. As DNA, the CDR3 is TGTGCCAGCAGCTTAGGGCATTTTAGCAATCAGCCCCAGCATTTT. It encodes CASSLGHFSNQPQHF. This rearrangement joins TRBV7-2 to TRBJ1-5, with D uncertain. CDR3 size: 15 residues. CDR1 SGHTA and CDR2 FQGNSA come from the germline V gene. Trimming took off 1 base at V and 0 bases at J, with 7 bases between the two ends.

This clonotype was recorded many times. This rearrangement joins TRBV4-3 to TRBJ2-1; D uncertain. V lost 1 base and J 0 bases, leaving 7 bases between the germline ends. Germline V gene sequence: CDR1 LGHNA, CDR2 YSLEER. This CDR3 spans 15 amino acids. CDR3 DNA sequence: TGCGCCAGCAGCCAAGCGAGGAGCTCCTACAATGAGCAGTTCTTC. Its translation is CASSQARSSYNEQFF.

This clonotype was observed a handful of times. In DNA, the CDR3 is TGCAGCGTTGAGCTCCGCCTTGCGAACACTGAAGCTTTCTTT. Its protein product is CSVELRLANTEAFF. The chain couples TRBV29-1 to TRBJ1-1, with no clear D. In germline, CDR1 is SQVTM, CDR2 ANQGSEA. V dropped 3 bases and J dropped 1 base, with 12 bases sitting between them. This CDR3 comprises 14 residues. Supplemented by reference TRBV29-1 and TRBJ1-1, the full variable domain reads SAVISQKPSRDICQRGTSLTIQCQVDSQVTMMFWYRQQPGQSLTLIATANQGSEATYESGFVIDKFPISRPNLTFSTLTVSNMSPEDSSIYLCSVELRLANTEAFFGQGTRLTVV.

Many counts were recorded for this clonotype. The rearrangement uses TRBV7-2 and TRBJ2-1; no definite D call. CDR3 length: 14 amino acids. Germline loops: CDR1 SGHTA, CDR2 FQGNSA. V lost 5 bases to trimming and J lost 5 bases, with 13 bases between them. Written as DNA, the CDR3 is TGTGCCAGCAGCACGATTCGCGTTGACAATGAGCAGTTCTTC. Translation: CASSTIRVDNEQFF. Complete variable domain (other parts from reference TRBV7-2 and TRBJ2-1): GAGVSQSPSNKVTEKGKDVELRCDPISGHTALYWYRQSLGQGLEFLIYFQGNSAPDKSGLPSDRFSAERTGGSVSTLTIQRTQQEDSAVYLCASSTIRVDNEQFFGPGTRLTVL.

Many counts were recorded for this clonotype. The rearrangement joins TRBV12-3 or TRBV12-4 to TRBJ2-7, with 8 bases identical to TRBD1. This CDR3 spans 15 amino acids. V trimming: 6 bases; J trimming: 0 bases; junction bases outside the gene matches: 7. The CDR3 is CASSSRQGSSYEQYF. The CDR3 DNA reads as TGTGCCAGCAGCTCTCGACAGGGGAGCTCCTACGAGCAGTACTTC.

Many counts were recorded for this clonotype. This chain links TRBV9 with TRBJ1-2; 9 bases map to TRBD1. The germline V gene encodes CDR1 SGDLS and CDR2 YYNGEE. Germline trimming cut 4 bases from V and 2 bases from J; bases unmatched to any gene: 6. The CDR3 spans 15 residues. The CDR3 DNA follows: TGTGCCAGCAGCATCAACAGGGGGCCCAACTATGGCTACACCTTC. This sequence encodes CASSINRGPNYGYTF.

This clonotype was recorded at least ten times. This sequence joins TRBV29-1 and TRBJ2-1; weak D call: TRBD2 (5 bases). Germline V gives CDR1 SQVTM, CDR2 ANQGSEA. CDR3 length: 15 amino acids. V was clipped by 3 bases and J by 2 bases, with 14 bases between them. CDR3 in amino acids: CSVEWEIATYNEQFF. In DNA form, the CDR3 reads TGCAGCGTTGAGTGGGAAATAGCGACCTACAATGAGCAGTTCTTC.

This clonotype was counted many times. This chain joins TRBV2 and TRBJ1-1; a weak D match, TRBD1 (6 bases). Germline V gene data show CDR1 as SNHLY and CDR2 as FYNNEI. The V end was cut by 6 bases, the J end by 7 bases, with 15 bases between. The CDR3 is made up of 13 amino acids. In DNA, the CDR3 is TGTGCCAGCAGCGTTTGGGGGGCAGTTGAAGCTTTCTTT. The encoded protein is CASSVWGAVEAFF. Combining the CDR3 with reference TRBV2 and TRBJ1-1 gives the whole variable domain EPEVTQTPSHQVTQMGQEVILRCVPISNHLYFYWYRQILGQKVEFLVSFYNNEISEKSEIFDDQFSVERPDGSNFTLKIRSTKLEDSAMYFCASSVWGAVEAFFGQGTRLTVV.

This clonotype was recorded many times. The chain links TRBV7-6 to TRBJ2-7; no definite D call. Per the germline V gene, CDR1 is SGHVS and CDR2 is FNYEAQ. V was shortened by 4 bases and J by 3 bases, with 16 bases between the two germline ends. The length of the CDR3 is 15 residues. CDR3 residues: CASSSPPTGDYEQYF. The CDR3 DNA sequence: TGTGCCAGCAGCTCCCCCCCAACTGGTGACTACGAGCAGTACTTC.

This clonotype was seen at least ten times. V and J are TRBV6-4 and TRBJ2-6, with D maybe TRBD1 (6 bases). V was cut by 4 bases and J by 1 base, with 8 bases left in between. The germline CDR1 and CDR2 sequences are MRHNA and SNTAGT. This CDR3 has 15 amino acids. CDR3 amino acids: CASSAGASGANVLTF. In nucleotides, the CDR3 is TGTGCCAGCAGTGCAGGGGCTTCTGGGGCCAACGTCCTGACTTTC.

This clonotype has at least ten counts. The genes are TRBV11-2 and TRBJ2-6; D unclear. CDR1 SGHAT and CDR2 FQNNGV come from the germline V gene. The V gene lost 0 bases and the J gene lost 5 bases, with 17 bases spanning the gap. The CDR3 is 18 amino acids. CDR3 sequence: CASSLDLSAFRRANVLTF. The DNA for the CDR3 is TGTGCCAGCAGCTTAGATCTTTCGGCATTTAGAAGGGCCAACGTCCTGACTTTC.

This clonotype occurred many times. The V gene is TRBV6-1, the J gene TRBJ2-1; 8 bases are a match to TRBD2. The V and J ends lost 2 bases and 5 bases, in that order; junction bases with no gene match: 5. CDR3 length equals 15 residues. CDR1 is MNHNS, CDR2 SASEGT, per germline. CDR3 region: CASSERGGSNNEQFF. CDR3 DNA: TGTGCCAGCAGTGAACGCGGGGGGTCCAACAATGAGCAGTTCTTC.

The V gene is TRBV6-6, the J gene TRBJ1-5; 7 nucleotides line up with TRBD1. Losses at the gene ends were 6 bases for V and 0 bases for J; bases not matched to a gene: 8. The CDR3 runs to 16 residues. The V gene's germline CDR1 is MNHNY and CDR2 SVGAGI (reference sequence). The CDR3 DNA is TGTGCCAGCAGGTCCACAGGGGACGATAGCAATCAGCCCCAGCATTTT. Protein product: CASRSTGDDSNQPQHF.

At least ten counts were recorded for this clonotype. V is TRBV11-2 and J is TRBJ2-5; 10 bases align to TRBD2. The germline V gene has CDR1 SGHAT and CDR2 FQNNGV. The CDR3 totals 17 residues. J was trimmed by 2 bases and V by 0 bases; bases with no gene match: 6. CDR3 nucleotides: TGTGCCAGCAGCTTAGAGGAACTAGCGGGACCGCAAGAGACCCAGTACTTC. It is translated as CASSLEELAGPQETQYF.